One and the same sample provided the 29 T cell receptor beta chains below, sequenced in a study of identifying expanded T cells in peripheral blood. The method was immunoSEQ multiplex PCR; TCRdb's version includes in-frame clones alone and lacks a portion of them. Counted here are fewer than 65,000 clones, about 90% occurring once; the ten biggest clones make up around 4.7%. The source material was blood. These receptors originate from a person aged 18-70 years in good health.

This chain connects TRBV30 to TRBJ1-4, with a weak D call TRBD1 (6 bases). CDR3 length equals 15 residues. CDR1 is GTSNPN, CDR2 SVGIG, per germline (reference sequence). V was shortened by 0 bases and J by 4 bases, with 12 bases between the two germline ends. The CDR3 DNA follows: TGTGCCTGGAGTGTAGGGGGGAACGGTAATGAAAAACTGTTTTTT. It codes for CAWSVGGNGNEKLFF.

The chain is built from TRBV5-6 and TRBJ1-1; D uncertain. The CDR3 runs to 14 residues. The ends were cut back, 2 bases at V and 1 base at J, with 9 bases in the middle. CDR1 is SGHDT, CDR2 YYEEEE, per germline. CDR3: CASSFAGRNTEAFF. The CDR3 DNA follows: TGTGCCAGCAGCTTCGCAGGCCGGAACACTGAAGCTTTCTTT.

The chain is built from TRBV5-1 and TRBJ1-1, with a tentative D call TRBD1 (6 bases). Germline V gene lookup returns CDR1 SGHRS and CDR2 YFSETQ. This CDR3 has 13 residues. V was clipped by 4 bases and J by 3 bases, with 10 bases between them. The CDR3 coding sequence is TGCGCCAGCAGCACAGGGTTCGACACTGAAGCTTTCTTT. Translation: CASSTGFDTEAFF.

The chain carries TRBV2 and TRBJ2-7; 11 bases fit TRBD2. Trimming took 6 bases from V and 3 from J; bases not matched to a gene: 1. Germline values: CDR1 SNHLY, CDR2 FYNNEI. This CDR3 contains 13 residues. The CDR3: CASRTSGGYEQYF. CDR3 in DNA: TGTGCCAGCAGAACTAGCGGGGGCTACGAGCAGTACTTC.

The chain couples TRBV29-1 to TRBJ2-5; 8 nucleotides line up with TRBD1. This CDR3 comprises 13 residues. With 6 bases clipped from V and 4 bases from J, the junction kept 7 bases outside the gene matches. Germline V gene sequence: CDR1 SQVTM, CDR2 ANQGSEA. The CDR3: CSVSGGVGETQYF. In DNA, the CDR3 is TGCAGCGTATCAGGGGGCGTCGGAGAGACCCAGTACTTC.

The chain links TRBV28 to TRBJ2-7; D is uncertain. V was trimmed by 5 bases and J by 2 bases, leaving 7 bases between them. CDR3 length equals 12 residues. Germline CDR1 and CDR2: MDHEN and SYDVKM. In DNA form, the CDR3 reads TGTGCCAGCAGTACCGAGCCCTACGAGCAGTACTTC. Translating it yields CASSTEPYEQYF.

The chain uses TRBV4-1 and TRBJ1-4; 10 bases fit TRBD1. CDR3 size: 15 residues. The germline CDR1 and CDR2 sequences are MGHRA and YSYEKL. V shed 4 bases and J 7 bases; nucleotides not matched to a gene: 6. The DNA of the CDR3 is TGCGCCAGCAGCCCCACCGGGACAGGGGTTGAAAAACTGTTTTTT. Protein product: CASSPTGTGVEKLFF.

V is TRBV19 and J is TRBJ2-1; the match to TRBD2 covers 8 bases. The length of the CDR3 is 15 residues. The ends lost 7 bases at V and 3 bases at J; junction bases unmatched: 8. Germline V CDR1 and CDR2: LNHDA, SQIVND (reference sequence). CDR3 sequence reads: CASTPERGSYNEQFF. The CDR3 DNA reads TGTGCCAGTACTCCTGAGCGGGGGAGCTACAATGAGCAGTTCTTC. Together with reference TRBV19 and TRBJ2-1, the CDR3 gives the full variable domain: DGGITQSPKYLFRKEGQNVTLSCEQNLNHDAMYWYRQDPGQGLRLIYYSQIVNDFQKGDIAEGYSVSREKKESFPLTVTSAQKNPTAFYLCASTPERGSYNEQFFGPGTRLTVL.

This chain connects TRBV5-1 to TRBJ2-5; TRBD1 matches 10 bases. Germline lookup yields CDR1 SGHRS and CDR2 YFSETQ. V trimming: 1 base; J trimming: 3 bases; junction bases outside the gene matches: 6. The CDR3 is 16 amino acids. The CDR3 protein is CASSLSTGGRKETQYF. CDR3 nucleotides: TGCGCCAGCAGCTTGTCGACAGGGGGCCGTAAAGAGACCCAGTACTTC.

The J gene is TRBJ2-2, the V gene TRBV7-3; 12 nucleotides agree with TRBD1. V shed 5 bases and J 6 bases; nucleotides not matched to a gene: 7. This CDR3 spans 16 amino acids. From germline, CDR1 is SGHTA and CDR2 FQGTGA. The CDR3 DNA reads TGTGCCAGCAGCAGGGACAGGGGGCGCTTTCCCGGGGAGCTGTTTTTT. Protein sequence: CASSRDRGRFPGELFF.

This clone was seen only a few times. The chain recombines TRBV7-9 with TRBJ1-6; unclear D gene. The CDR3 runs to 14 residues. The V end was cut by 3 bases, the J end by 5 bases, with 8 bases between. Per germline, CDR1 SEHNR and CDR2 FQNEAQ (reference sequence). The chain's CDR3 is CASSFGQNNSPLHF. CDR3 DNA sequence: TGTGCCAGCAGCTTTGGGCAGAATAATTCACCCCTCCACTTT.

The J gene is TRBJ2-2, the V gene TRBV6-6; D uncertain. Trimming removed 2 bases at V and 1 base at J, with 5 bases between. This CDR3 contains 14 residues. Germline assignment: CDR1 MNHNY and CDR2 SVGAGI (reference sequence). The CDR3 DNA follows: TGTGCCAGCAGTTACACCGAGAACACCGGGGAGCTGTTTTTT. It is translated as CASSYTENTGELFF.

The DNA of the CDR3 is TGTGCCAGCCATGTCAGAGACTATGGCTACACCTTC. Its translation is CASHVRDYGYTF. V is TRBV6-4 and J is TRBJ1-2; D is undetermined. V shed 8 bases and J shed 3 bases, with 10 bases lying between them. The CDR3 has 12 residues. CDR1 and CDR2 from the germline V gene are MRHNA and SNTAGT.

In its sample, this clone was seen once. The rearrangement links TRBV18 to TRBJ2-7; the match to TRBD1 covers 11 bases. The length of the CDR3 is 15 residues. V shed 3 bases and J 6 bases; nucleotides not matched to a gene: 7. Germline assignment: CDR1 KGHSH and CDR2 LQKENI. For the CDR3, the DNA is TGTGCCAGCTCACCCCCGGACAGGGGGCCGGGCGAGCAGTACTTC. This gives the protein CASSPPDRGPGEQYF.

This chain uses TRBV18 with TRBJ2-1, with a weak D call TRBD2 (6 bases). Trimming cost V 0 bases and J 6 bases, with 12 bases left between them. CDR3 length: 15 amino acids. Germline CDR1 and CDR2: KGHSH and LQKENI. The CDR3 nucleotides are TGTGCCAGCTCACCACCGGAGGGAGAGGTCAATGAGCAGTTCTTC. Its protein is CASSPPEGEVNEQFF.

The rearrangement joins TRBV7-6 to TRBJ2-3, with 9 bases identical to TRBD2. Unmatched junction bases numbered 8, after V lost 4 bases and J lost 3 bases. The length of the CDR3 is 16 residues. Germline V gene data show CDR1 as SGHVS and CDR2 as FNYEAQ. CDR3 in DNA: TGTGCCAGCAGCTCGTTAGCGGGAGAAAGGACAGATACGCAGTATTTT. Amino acid sequence: CASSSLAGERTDTQYF.

CDR3 protein: CASSPGLAGGQTYEQYF. The CDR3 nucleotides read TGCGCCAGCAGTCCCGGACTAGCGGGAGGGCAAACCTACGAGCAGTACTTC. This chain connects TRBV5-1 to TRBJ2-7; 15 bases map to TRBD2. From germline, CDR1 is SGHRS and CDR2 YFSETQ. The V and J ends lost 5 bases and 2 bases, in that order; junction bases with no gene match: 8. There are 17 residues in the CDR3.

The chain carries TRBV28 and TRBJ2-7, with TRBD1 matching 9 bases. CDR1 is MDHEN, CDR2 SYDVKM, per germline. The CDR3 sequence is 14 residues long. The junction had 7 bases not matched to a gene; V was cut back by 7 bases and J by 3 bases. The CDR3 spells CASNVPGQGYEQYF. CDR3 sequence (DNA): TGTGCCAGCAACGTACCGGGACAGGGCTACGAGCAGTACTTC.

The chain has TRBV19 and TRBJ2-2; perhaps TRBD1 as D (5 bases). Germline V gene lookup returns CDR1 LNHDA and CDR2 SQIVND (reference sequence). Between the trimmed V and J ends, which lost 10 bases and 4 bases, there was a span of 13 bases. CDR3 length: 13 residues. CDR3 bases: TGTGCCATAGAAAGGGGTGCCACCGGGGAGCTGTTTTTT. Translated: CAIERGATGELFF.

J is TRBJ1-1 and V is TRBV29-1; D uncertain. Trimming stripped 2 bases from V and 5 bases from J, with 15 bases between. CDR1 is SQVTM and CDR2 is ANQGSEA in the germline V gene. This CDR3 has 14 residues. The CDR3 sequence is CSVESRRKTTEAFF. DNA for the CDR3: TGCAGCGTTGAATCTCGGAGGAAAACGACTGAAGCTTTCTTT.

This rearrangement joins TRBV15 to TRBJ2-5, with unresolved D. V shed 0 bases and J shed 2 bases, with 10 bases lying between them. Germline CDR1 reads LNHNV; CDR2 reads YYDKDF (reference sequence). The length of the CDR3 is 15 residues. The CDR3 DNA sequence: TGTGCCACCAGCAGAGATAATGTTATACAAGAGACCCAGTACTTC. Its protein product is CATSRDNVIQETQYF.

This rearrangement joins TRBV2 to TRBJ2-1; D is unresolved. The CDR3 has 17 residues. Trimming stripped 1 base from V and 0 bases from J, with 13 bases between. The germline CDR1 and CDR2 sequences are SNHLY and FYNNEI. In DNA form, the CDR3 reads TGTGCCAGCAGTGAAGGGTCGCGGACCAGCTCCTACAATGAGCAGTTCTTC. Translation: CASSEGSRTSSYNEQFF.

This clone was recorded a few times. The rearrangement links TRBV30 to TRBJ1-1, with D perhaps TRBD1 (5 bases). Between the trimmed V and J ends, which lost 0 bases and 2 bases, there was a span of 7 bases. Germline lookup yields CDR1 GTSNPN and CDR2 SVGIG (reference sequence). CDR3 size: 13 residues. Here the CDR3 reads CAWSVRENTEAFF. The CDR3 region has the DNA TGTGCCTGGAGTGTCAGGGAAAACACTGAAGCTTTCTTT.

V is TRBV5-4 and J is TRBJ1-1, with D maybe TRBD1 (6 bases). CDR1 SGHNT and CDR2 YYREEE come from the germline V gene (reference sequence). Trimming cost V 5 bases and J 6 bases, with 14 bases left between them. The CDR3 contains 13 residues. CDR3 bases: TGTGCCAGCAGTCATGAGGGGGACGCTGAAGCTTTCTTT. Protein product: CASSHEGDAEAFF.

V usage is TRBV9 and J usage is TRBJ1-1; TRBD1 matches at 8 bases. The CDR3 has 14 amino acids. The germline gives CDR1 SGDLS, CDR2 YYNGEE. V lost 0 bases and J lost 7; bases outside the gene matches: 5. CDR3 in DNA: TGTGCCAGCAGCGTAGGAGGGACAGGAATTGAAGCTTTCTTT. The encoded protein is CASSVGGTGIEAFF.

The rearrangement uses TRBV4-1 and TRBJ2-7; 7 bases are a match to TRBD2. Per germline, CDR1 MGHRA and CDR2 YSYEKL. CDR3 length equals 15 residues. J lost 6 bases, V lost 1 base, and 9 bases had no gene match. CDR3 sequence reads: CASSQGVTSNSEQYF. The CDR3 DNA reads as TGCGCCAGCAGCCAAGGGGTGACTAGCAATTCCGAGCAGTACTTC.

This clone was seen a few times. V is TRBV4-1 and J is TRBJ1-5; 7 bases map to TRBD1. The CDR3 spans 16 residues. Germline-derived CDR1 and CDR2 are MGHRA and YSYEKL. The ends lost 4 bases at V and 0 bases at J; junction bases unmatched: 6. In DNA, the CDR3 is TGCGCCAGCAGCCCCCGGACAGGTAATAGCAATCAGCCCCAGCATTTT. This translates into CASSPRTGNSNQPQHF.

The J gene is TRBJ1-2, the V gene TRBV11-2, with 7 bases that match TRBD1. Trimming removed 1 base from V and 5 bases from J; junction bases left unmatched: 7. Germline CDR1 and CDR2: SGHAT and FQNNGV. The CDR3 runs to 15 residues. The CDR3 sequence: CASSLGTGVGYGYTF. Written as DNA, the CDR3 is TGTGCCAGCAGCTTAGGCACAGGGGTCGGGTATGGCTACACCTTC.

This clone came up once. The chain couples TRBV9 to TRBJ1-2; the D gene is possibly TRBD1 (5 bases). Trimming left V 0 bases short and J 6 bases short, with 9 bases between. CDR1 and CDR2 from the germline V gene are SGDLS and YYNGEE. The CDR3 has 13 amino acids. The CDR3 loop reads CASSVGQGNGYTF. The CDR3 DNA reads TGTGCCAGCAGCGTAGGGCAGGGAAATGGCTACACCTTC.